Presented here are 5 T cell receptor beta chains from one specimen sequenced in a study of brain T cells in children with intractable seizures. The assay was immunoSEQ multiplex PCR, and TCRdb's table has in-frame clones only and misses some. This sample has about 64,000 clones, with about 96% found just once. Sequenced here: peripheral blood, sampled at surgery. Receptor source: a boy younger than two with focal cortical dysplasia and intractable seizures.

Note on this clone: An end of the junction does not agree with germline; a read error may underlie this. The rearrangement links TRBV10-3 to TRBJ2-2; 8 bases agree with TRBD2. Germline CDR1 ENHRY, CDR2 SYGVKD. CDR3 size: 13 residues. CDR3 region: CPIGGGRPGELFF. CDR3 nucleotides: TGTCCCATCGGGGGGGGCAGGCCCGGGGAGCTGTTTTTT.

The chain combines TRBV7-9 with TRBJ2-1; 12 nucleotides agree with TRBD2. The V and J ends lost 3 bases and 6 bases, in that order; junction bases with no gene match: 0. Germline assignment: CDR1 SEHNR and CDR2 FQNEAQ (reference sequence). The CDR3 runs to 14 residues. The CDR3 DNA is TGTGCCAGCAGCTTGGGACTAGCGGGCAATGAGCAGTTCTTC. This translates into CASSLGLAGNEQFF.

This clone was detected only once. The chain recombines TRBV5-1 with TRBJ1-5, with D possibly TRBD1 on 5 matching bases. Germline loops: CDR1 SGHRS, CDR2 YFSETQ. The germline V and J ends were trimmed by 1 base and 2 bases, with 7 bases remaining between them. This CDR3 spans 14 amino acids. CDR3 sequence: CASSLTGGNQPQHF. CDR3 sequence (DNA): TGCGCCAGCAGCTTGACGGGGGGCAATCAGCCCCAGCATTTT. The whole variable domain, remainder taken from reference TRBV5-1 and TRBJ1-5, is KAGVTQTPRYLIKTRGQQVTLSCSPISGHRSVSWYQQTPGQGLQFLFEYFSETQRNKGNFPGRFSGRQFSNSRSEMNVSTLELGDSALYLCASSLTGGNQPQHFGDGTRLSIL.

The gene calls are TRBV27 and TRBJ1-1; 8 bases map to TRBD1. With V trimmed by 4 bases and J by 5 bases, 12 bases remained unmatched. Germline V gene data show CDR1 as MNHEY and CDR2 as SMNVEV (reference sequence). The CDR3 is 16 residues long. The CDR3 sequence: CASSSNRRTGTTEAFF. Here the CDR3 DNA reads TGTGCCAGCAGTTCCAACCGCCGGACAGGGACTACTGAAGCTTTCTTT.

This clone has just one count. The CDR3 DNA reads TGTGCCAGCAGCCATATACAGACCAGGGACAGTCAACCCTACGAGCAGTACTTC. It codes for CASSHIQTRDSQPYEQYF. V usage is TRBV4-2 and J usage is TRBJ2-7, with TRBD1 identical over 7 bases. V shed 3 bases and J 2 bases; nucleotides not matched to a gene: 16. This CDR3 is 18 amino acids long. Germline V gene sequence: CDR1 LGHNA, CDR2 YNFKEQ.